The clone carrying this TCR beta chain was seen more than once but under ten times. Its antigen is not known. The sample has other DNA sequences that encode this CDR3 too. These data come from a study of shared clonotypes between healthy human individuals. On the study more broadly: A donor's plate count was three for CD4 naive and three for CD4 memory; CD8 naive had two and CD8 memory one. Points from the study as a whole: Generally, naive subsets came out with larger estimated richness than memory subsets. The naive CD4 repertoires of a handful of donors were compared, and around 4.9% of clonotypes were shared.

Per the germline V gene, CDR1 is SQVTM and CDR2 is ANQGSEA. The CDR3 is 11 amino acids. Trimming took off 3 bases at V and 4 bases at J, with 6 bases between the two ends. Produced via immunoSEQ multiplex PCR; TCRdb's table is partial and in-frame only. The sample lists about 1,500,000 clones; roughly 95% were seen once. The chain combines TRBV29-1 with TRBJ1-2; D is undetermined. This TCR derives from a man under 40 in good health. The sequenced sample consisted of naive CD4+ T cells sorted from blood. Subset given: CD45RA+ positively selected. The CDR3, as DNA: TGCAGCGTTGAGGTCGGCTATGGCTACACCTTC. It encodes CSVEVGYGYTF. Drawing the rest from reference TRBV29-1 and TRBJ1-2, the complete variable domain is SAVISQKPSRDICQRGTSLTIQCQVDSQVTMMFWYRQQPGQSLTLIATANQGSEATYESGFVIDKFPISRPNLTFSTLTVSNMSPEDSSIYLCSVEVGYGYTFGSGTRLTVV.